This is a list of T cell receptor beta chains from one sample in a study of blood T cells in healthy people across ages. TCRdb redid the calling of the 5' RACE reads with MiXCR, one entry per CDR3 protein. The sample contains under 2,000,000 distinct CDR3 sequences, 40% to 55% of which appear only once. Sequencing was performed on blood. Source of these receptors: a woman aged 40-49 years in good health. Each CDR3 is given with its conserved first and last residue. Fields, in order: V gene, J gene, clone size, D gene, CDR3 protein, CDR3 DNA. A D gene is named only where the DNA matches it firmly. Clone size is stated in some rows and not others, as once, few, many or a class when expanded.

V gene: TRBV12-3/TRBV12-4; J gene: TRBJ2-1; clone size: -; D gene: -; CDR3 protein: CASSSRTATYNEQFF; CDR3 DNA: TGTGCCAGCAGTTCACGGACAGCTACCTACAATGAGCAGTTCTTC
V gene: TRBV4-3; J gene: TRBJ2-7; clone size: -; D gene: -; CDR3 protein: CASSQTPGESSEQYF; CDR3 DNA: TGCGCCAGCAGCCAAACCCCCGGGGAATCAAGCGAGCAGTACTTC
V gene: TRBV12-3/TRBV12-4; J gene: TRBJ1-4; clone size: -; D gene: TRBD1; CDR3 protein: CASSPGQGSNEKLFF; CDR3 DNA: TGTGCCAGCAGTCCCGGACAGGGATCTAATGAAAAACTGTTTTTT
V gene: TRBV12-5; J gene: TRBJ2-5; clone size: -; D gene: -; CDR3 protein: CASGAGRGETQYF; CDR3 DNA: TGTGCTAGTGGAGCAGGCAGGGGAGAGACCCAGTACTTC
V gene: TRBV6-5; J gene: TRBJ2-4; clone size: few; D gene: TRBD2; CDR3 protein: CASSDSGGSNIQYF; CDR3 DNA: TGTGCCAGCAGTGACTCGGGGGGGTCCAACATTCAGTACTTC
V gene: TRBV6-5; J gene: TRBJ2-1; clone size: -; D gene: TRBD2; CDR3 protein: CASSAGERYNEQFF; CDR3 DNA: TGTGCCAGTTCAGCGGGGGAAAGGTACAATGAGCAGTTCTTC
V gene: TRBV3-1; J gene: TRBJ2-1; clone size: few; D gene: -; CDR3 protein: CASSQVLGGETQFF; CDR3 DNA: TGTGCCAGCAGCCAAGTACTAGGGGGAGAGACCCAGTTCTTC
V gene: TRBV6-2/TRBV6-3; J gene: TRBJ2-4; clone size: -; D gene: TRBD1; CDR3 protein: CASRPTGAHGNIQYF; CDR3 DNA: TGTGCCAGCAGGCCGACAGGGGCCCACGGAAACATTCAGTACTTC
V gene: TRBV6-5; J gene: TRBJ2-4; clone size: few; D gene: TRBD1; CDR3 protein: CATRGRTGYAVDQYF; CDR3 DNA: TGTGCCACCAGGGGTAGGACAGGCTACGCAGTTGATCAGTACTTC
V gene: TRBV3-1; J gene: TRBJ2-7; clone size: -; D gene: TRBD2; CDR3 protein: CASSHWTSGVGGSEQYF; CDR3 DNA: TGTGCCAGCAGCCACTGGACTAGCGGGGTCGGCGGGAGCGAGCAGTACTTC
V gene: TRBV28; J gene: TRBJ1-2; clone size: -; D gene: TRBD1; CDR3 protein: CASRPVRGAYGYTF; CDR3 DNA: TGTGCCAGCAGGCCCGTCAGGGGGGCCTATGGCTACACCTTC
V gene: TRBV15; J gene: TRBJ1-1; clone size: few; D gene: TRBD1; CDR3 protein: CATSRRTGGTEAFF; CDR3 DNA: TGTGCCACCAGCAGAAGGACAGGGGGAACTGAAGCTTTCTTT
V gene: TRBV4-1; J gene: TRBJ1-5; clone size: -; D gene: -; CDR3 protein: CASSQVATINQPQHF; CDR3 DNA: TGCGCCAGCAGCCAAGTTGCTACAATCAATCAGCCCCAGCATTTT
V gene: TRBV6-5; J gene: TRBJ2-7; clone size: -; D gene: TRBD1; CDR3 protein: CASSHLYGGQAYEQYF; CDR3 DNA: TGTGCCAGCAGCCACCTTTACGGGGGACAGGCCTACGAGCAGTACTTC
V gene: TRBV7-9; J gene: TRBJ2-7; clone size: -; D gene: -; CDR3 protein: CASSLVPSARDEQYF; CDR3 DNA: TGTGCCAGCAGCTTAGTCCCTTCGGCTCGGGACGAGCAGTACTTC
V gene: TRBV20-1; J gene: TRBJ2-3; clone size: -; D gene: -; CDR3 protein: CSARANTGSTDTQYF; CDR3 DNA: TGCAGTGCTAGAGCCAACACAGGGTCCACAGATACGCAGTATTTT
V gene: TRBV6-1; J gene: TRBJ2-7; clone size: -; D gene: TRBD1; CDR3 protein: CASSGWTGISGEQYF; CDR3 DNA: TGTGCCAGCAGTGGGTGGACAGGCATAAGCGGCGAGCAGTACTTC
V gene: TRBV6-2/TRBV6-3; J gene: TRBJ2-7; clone size: -; D gene: -; CDR3 protein: CASSYGQGGAYEQYF; CDR3 DNA: TGTGCCAGCAGTTACGGGCAGGGGGGCGCCTACGAGCAGTACTTC
V gene: TRBV27; J gene: TRBJ1-1; clone size: -; D gene: TRBD1; CDR3 protein: CASSLPGQGALAFF; CDR3 DNA: TGTGCCAGCAGTTTACCGGGACAGGGGGCGCTTGCTTTCTTT
V gene: TRBV15; J gene: TRBJ1-1; clone size: -; D gene: -; CDR3 protein: CATSLTEVAEAFF; CDR3 DNA: TGTGCCACCAGCTTGACAGAGGTTGCTGAAGCTTTCTTT
V gene: TRBV11-2; J gene: TRBJ2-7; clone size: once; D gene: TRBD1; CDR3 protein: CASGPGQVYNEQYF; CDR3 DNA: TGTGCCAGCGGTCCGGGACAGGTTTACAATGAGCAGTACTTC
V gene: TRBV3-1; J gene: TRBJ2-1; clone size: -; D gene: -; CDR3 protein: CASSQVQGHLNEQFF; CDR3 DNA: TGTGCCAGCAGCCAAGTCCAGGGACACCTCAATGAGCAGTTCTTC
V gene: TRBV24-1; J gene: TRBJ2-5; clone size: -; D gene: -; CDR3 protein: CATSADRPVETQYF; CDR3 DNA: TGTGCCACCAGCGCAGACAGGCCGGTGGAGACCCAGTACTTC
V gene: TRBV4-1; J gene: TRBJ2-5; clone size: -; D gene: -; CDR3 protein: CASSQDVVSEQYF; CDR3 DNA: TGCGCCAGCAGCCAAGACGTAGTGAGTGAGCAGTACTTC
V gene: TRBV29-1; J gene: TRBJ2-3; clone size: few; D gene: -; CDR3 protein: CSVEMAPGSDTQYF; CDR3 DNA: TGCAGCGTTGAAATGGCCCCCGGTAGTGATACGCAGTATTTT
V gene: TRBV6-6; J gene: TRBJ2-7; clone size: -; D gene: -; CDR3 protein: CASRYRDKNNEQYF; CDR3 DNA: TGTGCCAGCAGGTACCGGGACAAAAATAACGAGCAGTACTTC
V gene: TRBV5-1; J gene: TRBJ2-5; clone size: -; D gene: -; CDR3 protein: CASSSWPRRETQYF; CDR3 DNA: TGCGCCAGCAGCAGTTGGCCAAGGCGGGAGACCCAGTACTTC
V gene: TRBV6-2/TRBV6-3; J gene: TRBJ2-7; clone size: -; D gene: TRBD1; CDR3 protein: CASSTPDRGALSEQYF; CDR3 DNA: TGTGCCAGCAGTACCCCTGACAGGGGAGCTCTCTCCGAGCAGTACTTC
V gene: TRBV5-1; J gene: TRBJ1-6; clone size: -; D gene: TRBD1; CDR3 protein: CASSLTGAANSPLHF; CDR3 DNA: TGCGCCAGCAGCCTGACAGGGGCAGCCAATTCACCCCTCCACTTT
V gene: TRBV6-1; J gene: TRBJ1-2; clone size: once; D gene: -; CDR3 protein: CASRGAGTGGYGYTF; CDR3 DNA: TGTGCCAGCAGGGGGGCTGGGACCGGGGGCTATGGCTACACCTTC
V gene: TRBV29-1; J gene: TRBJ2-7; clone size: once; D gene: TRBD1; CDR3 protein: CSTARTGGAAYNEQYF; CDR3 DNA: TGCAGCACCGCACGAACAGGGGGCGCGGCCTACAATGAGCAGTACTTC